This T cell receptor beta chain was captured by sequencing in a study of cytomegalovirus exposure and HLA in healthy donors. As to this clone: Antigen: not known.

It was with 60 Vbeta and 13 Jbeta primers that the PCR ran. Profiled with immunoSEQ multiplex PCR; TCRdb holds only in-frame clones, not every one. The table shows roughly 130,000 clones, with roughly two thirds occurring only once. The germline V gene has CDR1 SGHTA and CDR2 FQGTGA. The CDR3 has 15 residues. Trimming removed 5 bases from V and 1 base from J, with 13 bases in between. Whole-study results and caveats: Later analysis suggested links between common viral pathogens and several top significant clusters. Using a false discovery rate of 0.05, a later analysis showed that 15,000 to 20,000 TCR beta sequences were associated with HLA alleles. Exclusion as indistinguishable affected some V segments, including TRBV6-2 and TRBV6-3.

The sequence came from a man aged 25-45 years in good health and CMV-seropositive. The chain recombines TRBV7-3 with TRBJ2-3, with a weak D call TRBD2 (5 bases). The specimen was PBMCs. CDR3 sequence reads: CASSPGVVGTDTQYF. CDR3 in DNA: TGTGCCAGCAGCCCCGGGGTGGTCGGCACAGATACGCAGTATTTT.